These 30 T cell receptor beta chains originate from one sample sequenced in a study of T cells in localized non-small cell lung cancer. TCRdb's table, derived via immunoSEQ multiplex PCR, lists solely in-frame clones and lacks some. The table lists 75,000 to 95,000 clones, over 60% of them singletons, with 15% to 20% in the top ten. Sequencing was performed on PBMCs, taken before any cancer treatment. These receptors came from a man between 35 and 75 years old with stage II squamous cell lung carcinoma.

The chain is built from TRBV6-5 and TRBJ1-5, with D maybe TRBD1 (5 bases). The CDR3 covers 15 residues. The germline V gene has CDR1 MNHEY and CDR2 SVGAGI. Deletions cut 0 bases from V and 5 bases from J, with 11 bases between. CDR3 bases: TGTGCCAGCAGTTACTCGAGTCAGGGCTATCAGCCCCAGCATTTT. Residues: CASSYSSQGYQPQHF.

The CDR3 loop reads CASSFRLAGWSSLHF. The CDR3 DNA reads TGTGCCAGCAGTTTCAGGTTGGCAGGGTGGTCATCCCTCCACTTT. The chain couples TRBV28 to TRBJ1-6; D might be TRBD1 (5 bases). CDR3 length: 15 amino acids. Germline CDR1 reads MDHEN; CDR2 reads SYDVKM. The V and J ends lost 3 bases and 14 bases respectively, with 20 bases between them.

The gene calls are TRBV2 and TRBJ1-4; D unclear. Germline V gene lookup returns CDR1 SNHLY and CDR2 FYNNEI. V lost 7 bases to trimming and J lost 0 bases, with 9 bases between them. The CDR3 consists of 14 residues. The CDR3 coding sequence is TGTGCCAGCAAACGGGCGGCAACTAATGAAAAACTGTTTTTT. Translation gives CASKRAATNEKLFF.

This sequence joins TRBV6-6 and TRBJ1-2; D is ambiguous. Between the trimmed V and J ends, which lost 10 bases and 0 bases, there was a span of 18 bases. The CDR3 has 15 residues. Germline V gene data show CDR1 as MNHNY and CDR2 as SVGAGI (reference sequence). CDR3 in amino acids: CATHPIGATNYGYTF. The CDR3 DNA is TGTGCCACGCACCCAATTGGAGCTACTAACTATGGCTACACCTTC.

The V call is TRBV27, the J call TRBJ2-2; D uncertain. Trimming left V 2 bases short and J 1 base short, with 11 bases between. The length of the CDR3 is 16 residues. CDR1 MNHEY and CDR2 SMNVEV come from the germline V gene (reference sequence). The CDR3 protein is CASSLNAPENTGELFF. Written as DNA, the CDR3 is TGTGCCAGCAGTTTAAATGCGCCTGAGAACACCGGGGAGCTGTTTTTT.

The rearrangement links TRBV7-2 to TRBJ2-7; D is ambiguous. The V gene's germline CDR1 is SGHTA and CDR2 FQGNSA. This CDR3 comprises 18 residues. Trimming pared 0 bases from V and 6 bases from J, leaving 24 bases between. In nucleotides, the CDR3 is TGTGCCAGCAGCTTAGCGGGTTGGAAAGTACGCAGAACCTGCGAGCAGTACTTC. Its translation is CASSLAGWKVRRTCEQYF. Variable domain in full (rest from reference TRBV7-2 and TRBJ2-7): GAGVSQSPSNKVTEKGKDVELRCDPISGHTALYWYRQSLGQGLEFLIYFQGNSAPDKSGLPSDRFSAERTGGSVSTLTIQRTQQEDSAVYLCASSLAGWKVRRTCEQYFGPGTRLTVT.

This clone was counted a single time. V usage is TRBV5-5 and J usage is TRBJ1-6; 8 bases map to TRBD1. V lost 3 bases and J lost 6; bases outside the gene matches: 8. The CDR3 has 16 residues. Germline-derived CDR1 and CDR2 are SGHKS and YYEKEE (reference sequence). CDR3 sequence: CASSSRQGSFNSPLHF. DNA of the CDR3: TGTGCCAGCAGCTCGAGACAGGGGAGTTTTAATTCACCCCTCCACTTT.

This clone appeared a few times. The chain couples TRBV11-2 to TRBJ1-6; D gene unclear. The V gene lost 6 bases and the J gene lost 10 bases, with 22 bases spanning the gap. This CDR3 contains 16 residues. Germline V lookup: CDR1 SGHAT, CDR2 FQNNGV. The CDR3 region has the DNA TGTGCCAGCAGTTCAAATCCGGGAAACAGTCAATCACCCCTCCACTTT. As protein: CASSSNPGNSQSPLHF.

This sequence joins TRBV4-3 and TRBJ1-2; D is uncertain. Germline assignment: CDR1 LGHNA and CDR2 YSLEER. Trimming cost V 1 base and J 1 base, with 10 bases left between them. The CDR3 spans 15 residues. The CDR3 region is CASSQAYNNNYGYTF. The CDR3 coding sequence is TGCGCCAGCAGCCAAGCCTACAATAATAACTATGGCTACACCTTC.

The chain carries TRBV5-1 and TRBJ2-1; TRBD2 aligns across 7 bases. CDR1 and CDR2 (germline): SGHRS, YFSETQ. The CDR3 runs 13 residues. The V segment lost 7 bases and the J segment 7 bases; nucleotides outside the gene matches: 8. CDR3 residues: CASLGEGSNEQFF. The CDR3 DNA reads TGCGCCAGCCTCGGGGAGGGCTCGAATGAGCAGTTCTTC.

The V gene is TRBV9, the J gene TRBJ1-4; TRBD1 is a possible D gene (5 bases). Trimming took off 0 bases at V and 3 bases at J, with 12 bases between the two ends. Germline loops: CDR1 SGDLS, CDR2 YYNGEE. CDR3 length: 16 residues. The CDR3 region is CASSVGGNVANEKLFF. The CDR3 DNA reads as TGTGCCAGCAGCGTAGGGGGCAACGTAGCTAATGAAAAACTGTTTTTT.

V gene TRBV19 combines with J gene TRBJ2-3; 8 bases map to TRBD1. The junction had 2 bases not matched to a gene; V was cut back by 0 bases and J by 3 bases. The CDR3 spans 15 residues. Germline CDR1 reads LNHDA; CDR2 reads SQIVND (reference sequence). DNA for the CDR3: TGTGCCAGTAGTATAGAAGACAGGGGAACAGATACGCAGTATTTT. This translates into CASSIEDRGTDTQYF.

The gene calls are TRBV7-9 and TRBJ2-1, with 12 bases that match TRBD2. From germline, CDR1 is SEHNR and CDR2 FQNEAQ (reference sequence). The CDR3 is 17 residues long. V trimming: 4 bases; J trimming: 12 bases; junction bases outside the gene matches: 16. The CDR3 protein is CASSSPLMTSGGHGQFF. In nucleotides, the CDR3 is TGTGCCAGCAGCTCTCCTCTAATGACTAGCGGGGGCCACGGGCAGTTCTTC.

The chain joins TRBV2 to TRBJ1-3; D remains unclear. The CDR3 loop spans 18 amino acids. Germline V gene data show CDR1 as SNHLY and CDR2 as FYNNEI. Trimming removed 4 bases at V and 0 bases at J, with 19 bases between. This CDR3 is CASSVKLGSAGSGNTIYF. The CDR3 bases are TGTGCCAGCAGTGTTAAGTTAGGCAGTGCCGGCTCTGGAAACACCATATATTTT.

Comment on this clone: Other nucleotide sequences in the sample specify the same CDR3. CDR3 DNA: TGTGCCAGCAGCTTGGGGGGTTATAGCAATCAGCCCCAGCATTTT. It is translated as CASSLGGYSNQPQHF. This chain joins TRBV5-6 and TRBJ1-5; unclear D gene. The CDR3 loop spans 15 amino acids. V was shortened by 0 bases and J by 0 bases, with 7 bases between the two germline ends. Germline CDR1 reads SGHDT; CDR2 reads YYEEEE.

This chain joins TRBV7-9 and TRBJ2-7, with 10 nucleotides matching TRBD1. This CDR3 comprises 15 residues. From germline, CDR1 is SEHNR and CDR2 FQNEAQ (reference sequence). After removal of 2 bases from V and 7 bases from J, the junction contained 8 bases not matched to a gene. The CDR3 DNA sequence: TGTGCCAGCAGCTTATCTTGGACAGGGGGTTTGGAGCAGTACTTC. Amino acids: CASSLSWTGGLEQYF.

The chain has TRBV4-1 and TRBJ2-4; the D gene is possibly TRBD1 (6 bases). The CDR3 length is 13 residues. V shed 4 bases and J shed 6 bases, with 10 bases lying between them. The germline gives CDR1 MGHRA, CDR2 YSYEKL. The CDR3 sequence: CASSPGGRNIQYF. CDR3 DNA sequence: TGCGCCAGCAGCCCTGGGGGCAGAAACATTCAGTACTTC.

The V and J genes are TRBV19 and TRBJ1-1, with a possible D match to TRBD1 (6 bases). Germline V CDR1 and CDR2: LNHDA, SQIVND (reference sequence). CDR3 length: 16 amino acids. The ends were cut back, 4 bases at V and 5 bases at J, with 20 bases in the middle. The CDR3 sequence: CASSKLPGGARTEAFF. The CDR3 nucleotides read TGTGCCAGTAGTAAGTTGCCGGGGGGGGCCCGGACTGAAGCTTTCTTT.

This chain uses TRBV4-1 with TRBJ2-2, with no clear D. CDR1 is MGHRA and CDR2 is YSYEKL in the germline V gene. The CDR3 covers 16 residues. Trimming shortened V by 2 bases and J by 2 bases, and 12 bases separated the two germline ends. Here the CDR3 DNA reads TGCGCCAGCAGCCAATCTCCAGTTACCAACACCGGGGAGCTGTTTTTT. Protein product: CASSQSPVTNTGELFF.

V usage is TRBV7-9 and J usage is TRBJ2-5; D is uncertain. This CDR3 comprises 11 residues. Germline V CDR1 and CDR2: SEHNR, FQNEAQ (reference sequence). V lost 4 bases, J lost 4 bases, and 4 bases lay in between. In DNA, the CDR3 is TGTGCCAGCAGCTCGGGAGAGACCCAGTACTTC. Protein: CASSSGETQYF.

The chain couples TRBV6-5 to TRBJ1-6, with a possible D match to TRBD1 (5 bases). The germline V gene has CDR1 MNHEY and CDR2 SVGAGI. Trimming shortened V by 6 bases and J by 12 bases, and 15 bases separated the two germline ends. The CDR3 has 13 residues. The CDR3 region has the DNA TGTGCCAGCAGGGATCTGACGGGGGAACCCCTCCACTTT. Translating gives CASRDLTGEPLHF.

The rearrangement joins TRBV28 to TRBJ2-4; TRBD2 matches at 7 bases. With 4 bases clipped from V and 3 bases from J, the junction kept 12 bases outside the gene matches. The CDR3 contains 17 residues. CDR1 is MDHEN, CDR2 SYDVKM, per germline. CDR3 region: CASSSPRGAGDKNIQYF. The CDR3 region has the DNA TGTGCCAGCAGTTCCCCCCGGGGCGCGGGAGACAAAAACATTCAGTACTTC.

This clone was found a few times. The J gene is TRBJ2-1, the V gene TRBV29-1; D gene ambiguous. Germline-derived CDR1 and CDR2 are SQVTM and ANQGSEA. This CDR3 has 14 amino acids. Trimming removed 6 bases at V and 4 bases at J, with 16 bases between. The CDR3 region has the DNA TGCAGCGTACCCAGTTTCCGACGATACAATGAGCAGTTCTTC. Translation: CSVPSFRRYNEQFF.

The rearrangement uses TRBV27 and TRBJ1-1; D is undetermined. The germline V and J ends were trimmed by 1 base and 3 bases, with 6 bases remaining between them. The germline V gene has CDR1 MNHEY and CDR2 SMNVEV (reference sequence). This CDR3 contains 13 residues. CDR3 amino acids: CASSLFGDTEAFF. The CDR3 nucleotides are TGTGCCAGCAGTTTATTCGGGGACACTGAAGCTTTCTTT.

The chain combines TRBV15 with TRBJ2-7; possibly TRBD2 for D (6 bases). This CDR3 is 17 amino acids long. V was trimmed by 0 bases and J by 3 bases, leaving 18 bases between them. CDR1 and CDR2 from the germline V gene are LNHNV and YYDKDF (reference sequence). The CDR3 coding sequence is TGTGCCACCAGCAGAGATCTGGGACTTAGCGGTATCTACGAGCAGTACTTC. Encoded protein: CATSRDLGLSGIYEQYF.

Here the CDR3 DNA reads TGTGCCAGCAGTTTAGGGGGGGCGGAAGGAAACACCATATATTTT. Encoded protein: CASSLGGAEGNTIYF. V is TRBV28 and J is TRBJ1-3, with D possibly being TRBD1 (6 bases). The CDR3 is made up of 15 amino acids. The V end lost 2 bases, the J end lost 4 bases, and 12 bases lay between the germline ends. CDR1 MDHEN and CDR2 SYDVKM come from the germline V gene.

The rearrangement links TRBV5-8 to TRBJ2-7; D unclear. Per the germline V gene, CDR1 is SGHTS and CDR2 is YDEGEE. The V end was cut by 3 bases, the J end by 2 bases, with 9 bases between. The length of the CDR3 is 13 residues. CDR3 in DNA: TGTGCCAGCAGCTGGGCAGATCCCTACGAGCAGTACTTC. Translation: CASSWADPYEQYF.

The chain joins TRBV19 to TRBJ2-3; D is ambiguous. The CDR3 sequence is 16 residues long. Germline CDR1 and CDR2: LNHDA and SQIVND (reference sequence). V was trimmed by 5 bases and J by 2 bases, leaving 17 bases between them. The CDR3: CASSQLLISPTDTQYF. CDR3 in DNA: TGTGCCAGTAGTCAATTGCTTATTAGTCCCACAGATACGCAGTATTTT. Variable domain in full (rest from reference TRBV19 and TRBJ2-3): DGGITQSPKYLFRKEGQNVTLSCEQNLNHDAMYWYRQDPGQGLRLIYYSQIVNDFQKGDIAEGYSVSREKKESFPLTVTSAQKNPTAFYLCASSQLLISPTDTQYFGPGTRLTVL.

The genes are TRBV7-3 and TRBJ2-5; the match to TRBD1 covers 7 bases. The junction had 5 bases not matched to a gene; V was cut back by 5 bases and J by 2 bases. Germline V lookup: CDR1 SGHTA, CDR2 FQGTGA. This CDR3 has 14 residues. This CDR3 is CASSQDRLQETQYF. In nucleotides, the CDR3 is TGTGCCAGCAGCCAGGACAGGCTACAAGAGACCCAGTACTTC.

In this sample, this clone turned up a few times. The chain employs TRBV7-2 and TRBJ1-2; maybe TRBD1 (5 bases). The CDR3 is made up of 11 amino acids. In germline, CDR1 is SGHTA, CDR2 FQGNSA. Trimming removed 5 bases at V and 10 bases at J, with 11 bases between. CDR3 nucleotides: TGTGCCAGCAGCCTAGACAGTTTCTACACCTTC. It codes for CASSLDSFYTF.